This entry lists 10 T cell receptor beta chains sequenced from one sample in a study of blood T cell repertoires in COVID-19. Produced via immunoSEQ multiplex PCR; TCRdb's table is partial and in-frame only. The sample has 320,000 or so clones, less than 85% seen once. Sequencing input: PBMCs or T cells enriched from blood (not recorded which). Source of these receptors: a woman aged 25 to 39 who had been exposed to COVID-19.

The chain employs TRBV7-9 and TRBJ1-3, with TRBD1 as a possible D gene (5 bases). V was trimmed by 1 base and J by 0 bases, leaving 7 bases between them. The CDR3 consists of 15 residues. Germline V gives CDR1 SEHNR, CDR2 FQNEAQ (reference sequence). CDR3 coding DNA: TGTGCCAGCAGCTTAGACAGGAGCTCTGGAAACACCATATATTTT. This gives the protein CASSLDRSSGNTIYF.

This CDR3 is CAWSARSNQPQHF. The CDR3 region has the DNA TGTGCCTGGAGTGCCCGTAGCAATCAGCCCCAGCATTTT. This chain links TRBV30 with TRBJ1-5; D unclear. The CDR3 runs 13 residues. CDR1 GTSNPN and CDR2 SVGIG come from the germline V gene (reference sequence). Trimming shortened V by 1 base and J by 0 bases, and 4 bases separated the two germline ends.

This chain connects TRBV10-3 to TRBJ2-1, with 10 nucleotides matching TRBD2. The CDR3 is 14 amino acids. Germline V gene sequence: CDR1 ENHRY, CDR2 SYGVKD. V gave up 8 bases and J gave up 4 bases; unmatched junction bases: 5. For the CDR3, the DNA is TGTGCCATCCGGACTAGCGGCGAGTACAATGAGCAGTTCTTC. It codes for CAIRTSGEYNEQFF.

V is TRBV3-1 (or the pseudogene TRBV3-2) and J is TRBJ1-3; D gene uncertain. The CDR3 has 15 amino acids. CDR1 is LGHDT, CDR2 YNNKEL, per germline (reference sequence). Trimming cost V 1 base and J 0 bases, with 7 bases left between them. The CDR3 reads CASSQADYSGNTIYF. The DNA for the CDR3 is TGTGCCAGCAGCCAAGCGGACTACTCTGGAAACACCATATATTTT.

The chain joins TRBV5-1 to TRBJ2-3; D uncertain. Germline CDR1 SGHRS, CDR2 YFSETQ. The CDR3 consists of 15 residues. Trimming took off 7 bases at V and 1 base at J, with 16 bases between the two ends. CDR3 in amino acids: CASGNVGGGTDTQYF. Written as DNA, the CDR3 is TGCGCCAGCGGTAATGTCGGCGGAGGCACAGATACGCAGTATTTT.

Remarks on this clone: Other DNA sequences in the same sample also yield this CDR3. The chain recombines TRBV28 with TRBJ1-1; no clear D. Germline V CDR1 and CDR2: MDHEN, SYDVKM. The CDR3 length is 12 residues. Trimming shortened V by 6 bases and J by 0 bases, and 5 bases separated the two germline ends. In DNA, the CDR3 is TGTGCCAGCAGCCGTGTGAACACTGAAGCTTTCTTT. It is translated as CASSRVNTEAFF. Based on the CDR3 plus reference TRBV28 and TRBJ1-1, the full variable domain is DVKVTQSSRYLVKRTGEKVFLECVQDMDHENMFWYRQDPGLGLRLIYFSYDVKMKEKGDIPEGYSVSREKKERFSLILESASTNQTSMYLCASSRVNTEAFFGQGTRLTVV.

This chain uses TRBV18 with TRBJ2-2, with D possibly TRBD1 on 6 matching bases. The germline V gene encodes CDR1 KGHSH and CDR2 LQKENI. This CDR3 is 18 amino acids long. Trimming removed 2 bases at V and 0 bases at J, with 16 bases between. This CDR3 is CASSPIPGHISNTGELFF. CDR3 in DNA: TGTGCCAGCTCACCAATCCCGGGACATATTTCGAACACCGGGGAGCTGTTTTTT.

The rearrangement joins TRBV4-3 to TRBJ2-3, with TRBD2 identical over 11 bases. The CDR3 length is 15 residues. Per the germline V gene, CDR1 is LGHNA and CDR2 is YSLEER. V gave up 0 bases and J gave up 15 bases; unmatched junction bases: 11. The CDR3 here is CASSQDPASGGIGYF. CDR3 DNA sequence: TGCGCCAGCAGCCAAGATCCGGCTAGCGGGGGGATCGGATATTTT.

The gene calls are TRBV27 and TRBJ1-5, with D unclear. V lost 0 bases and J 6 bases, leaving 18 bases between the germline ends. CDR1 is MNHEY and CDR2 is SMNVEV in the germline V gene (reference sequence). The length of the CDR3 is 17 residues. The DNA of the CDR3 is TGTGCCAGCAGTTTATCGATGAGGCCCGGAGGGCGTCAGCCCCAGCATTTT. The encoded protein is CASSLSMRPGGRQPQHF.

This clone was seen a single time. Written as DNA, the CDR3 is TGTGCCAGCAGTTACTCGACGGGGAGCTACCGGAATGAGCAGTTCTTC. It yields the protein CASSYSTGSYRNEQFF. The chain employs TRBV6-2 or TRBV6-3 and TRBJ2-1; possibly TRBD2 for D (5 bases). The CDR3 length is 16 residues. Germline V lookup: CDR1 MNHEY, CDR2 SVGEGT. V lost 0 bases and J 7 bases, leaving 16 bases between the germline ends.